The next 21 T cell receptor beta chains were all read from a single sample in a study of T cells in Graves' hyperthyroidism and ophthalmopathy (dated by TCRdb to the late 2010s). Libraries came from multiplex PCR. The listed sequencing device is Illumina HiSeq 2000. The TCR beta CDR3 regions were amplified from the RNA transcripts. The first round of RT-PCR for the TCR CDR3 was performed with the HTBI primer set and the Qiagen OneStep RT-PCR kit. TCRdb's own reprocessing of the public reads used fastp at Q25 and MiXCR and kept productive beta chains. Each entry is one CDR3 protein sequence, shown with its most common DNA and genes. The sample yields over 350,000 distinct CDR3 sequences; roughly 14% were counted once. The ten largest clones represent over 10% of the sample. Sequenced sample: blood. Receptors were obtained from a man between 18 and 35 years old with Graves' ophthalmopathy.

Ten or more counts support this clonotype. The chain couples TRBV12-3 or TRBV12-4 to TRBJ1-1; a weak D match, TRBD1 (5 bases). The V gene lost 6 bases and the J gene lost 1 base, with 15 bases spanning the gap. The CDR3 totals 15 residues. The CDR3: CASRSGTLTNTEAFF. CDR3 nucleotide sequence: TGTGCCAGCAGGTCCGGGACCTTGACGAACACTGAAGCTTTCTTT.

The genes are TRBV4-2 and TRBJ2-4; no definite D call. Germline CDR1 reads LGHNA; CDR2 reads YNFKEQ. There are 15 residues in the CDR3. Trimming left V 0 bases short and J 2 bases short, with 8 bases between. CDR3 DNA: TGTGCCAGCAGCCAAGATACAGTCTCCAAAAACATTCAGTACTTC. The encoded protein is CASSQDTVSKNIQYF.

The V gene is TRBV4-1, the J gene TRBJ2-7; 10 bases are shared with TRBD1. The CDR3 totals 16 residues. The germline gives CDR1 MGHRA, CDR2 YSYEKL. Trimming took 2 bases from V and 1 from J; bases not matched to a gene: 5. The chain's CDR3 is CASSQTDRGLSYEQYF. The DNA of the CDR3 is TGCGCCAGCAGCCAAACCGACAGGGGGCTATCCTACGAGCAGTACTTC.

This clonotype has ten or more counts. The chain is built from TRBV12-3 or TRBV12-4 and TRBJ2-4, with TRBD2 identical over 14 bases. The CDR3 loop spans 15 amino acids. V lost 0 bases and J lost 9; bases outside the gene matches: 1. CDR3 region: CASSLATSGGVIQYF. The CDR3, as DNA: TGTGCCAGCAGTTTAGCGACTAGCGGGGGGGTCATTCAGTACTTC.

This clonotype has ten or more counts. In DNA, the CDR3 is TGTGCCTTGGGAACAGGTTCTTACGAGCAGTACTTC. It specifies CALGTGSYEQYF. This sequence joins TRBV7-9 and TRBJ2-7, with D perhaps matching TRBD1 (5 bases). The CDR3 totals 12 residues. V was cut by 11 bases and J by 4 bases, with 15 bases left in between. Germline V gives CDR1 SEHNR, CDR2 FQNEAQ (reference sequence).

This chain joins TRBV4-1 and TRBJ1-2, with TRBD1 matching 7 bases. In germline, CDR1 is MGHRA, CDR2 YSYEKL. V lost 3 bases to trimming and J lost 2 bases; unmatched junction nucleotides: 6. CDR3 length: 15 residues. The chain's CDR3 is CASSHYRGSNYGYTF. CDR3 bases: TGCGCCAGCAGCCATTACAGGGGATCGAACTATGGCTACACCTTC.

This clonotype occurred many times. The V and J genes are TRBV15 and TRBJ2-1; 8 bases fit TRBD2. J lost 6 bases, V lost 9 bases, and 13 bases had no gene match. The CDR3 loop spans 15 amino acids. CDR1 and CDR2 from the germline V gene are LNHNV and YYDKDF (reference sequence). The CDR3 DNA sequence: TGTGCCACGGGACGGGGGGGTGCGGGAGGCAATGAGCAGTTCTTC. This encodes CATGRGGAGGNEQFF.

This clonotype was found many times. This chain joins TRBV5-6 and TRBJ2-7; D remains unclear. The germline V gene has CDR1 SGHDT and CDR2 YYEEEE. The ends were cut back, 0 bases at V and 3 bases at J, with 7 bases in the middle. The CDR3 length is 13 residues. In DNA, the CDR3 is TGTGCCAGCAGCTTGGGACATGTCTACGAGCAGTACTTC. Its protein product is CASSLGHVYEQYF.

The table lists this clonotype with a few counts. The chain employs TRBV12-3 or TRBV12-4 and TRBJ2-1; the D is unclear. V was clipped by 5 bases and J by 3 bases, with 8 bases between them. CDR3 size: 13 residues. This CDR3 is CASSQRNYNEQFF. CDR3 coding DNA: TGTGCCAGCAGTCAACGGAACTACAATGAGCAGTTCTTC.

The chain carries TRBV5-4 and TRBJ2-7; TRBD1 or TRBD2 may be the D gene (5 bases each). The V gene lost 0 bases and the J gene lost 5 bases, with 12 bases spanning the gap. This CDR3 is built from 14 residues. Germline V CDR1 and CDR2: SGHNT, YYREEE (reference sequence). The CDR3 region has the DNA TGTGCCAGCAGCTTGGGGGGACCCCGCCACGAGCAGTACTTC. As protein: CASSLGGPRHEQYF.

This clonotype was seen ten or more times. The V call is TRBV30, the J call TRBJ1-5, with D uncertain. The V gene lost 2 bases and the J gene lost 0 bases, with 5 bases spanning the gap. The CDR3 has 13 residues. In germline, CDR1 is GTSNPN, CDR2 SVGIG (reference sequence). Here the CDR3 reads CAWSPHSNQPQHF. CDR3 DNA sequence: TGTGCCTGGAGTCCTCATAGCAATCAGCCCCAGCATTTT. The full variable domain, with the rest looked up from reference TRBV30 and TRBJ1-5, is SQTIHQWPATLVQPVGSPLSLECTVEGTSNPNLYWYRQAAGRGLQLLFYSVGIGQISSEVPQNLSASRPQDRQFILSSKKLLLSDSGFYLCAWSPHSNQPQHFGDGTRLSIL.

V and J are TRBV7-6 and TRBJ1-5, with TRBD1 identical over 10 bases. This CDR3 has 16 residues. Unmatched junction bases numbered 5, after V lost 0 bases and J lost 6 bases. Germline V CDR1 and CDR2: SGHVS, FNYEAQ. The CDR3 sequence: CASSLASGQGGQPQHF. The CDR3 nucleotides read TGTGCCAGCAGCTTAGCGAGTGGACAGGGGGGTCAGCCCCAGCATTTT.

This clonotype has a count of ten or more. The genes are TRBV20-1 and TRBJ1-6; D is uncertain. The CDR3 totals 14 residues. Per the germline V gene, CDR1 is DFQATT and CDR2 is SNEGSKA (reference sequence). Between the trimmed V and J ends, which lost 6 bases and 7 bases, there was a span of 16 bases. CDR3 coding DNA: TGCAGTGCCACATTCGGAACAGCGAATTCACCCCTCCACTTT. Translation: CSATFGTANSPLHF.

This clonotype was seen many times. The chain has TRBV20-1 and TRBJ2-5; TRBD2 is a possible D gene (6 bases). Germline lookup yields CDR1 DFQATT and CDR2 SNEGSKA (reference sequence). The CDR3 runs 14 residues. Trimming pared 1 base from V and 1 base from J, leaving 10 bases between. Written as DNA, the CDR3 is TGCAGTGCTAGAGCGGGAGATCCCCAAGAGACCCAGTACTTC. Translating it yields CSARAGDPQETQYF.

V is TRBV19 and J is TRBJ1-1; D unclear. CDR1 is LNHDA, CDR2 SQIVND, per germline (reference sequence). The V end was cut by 3 bases, the J end by 1 base, with 12 bases between. The CDR3 sequence is 15 residues long. CDR3: CASSIVQWGNTEAFF. As DNA, the CDR3 is TGTGCCAGTAGTATTGTTCAGTGGGGGAACACTGAAGCTTTCTTT.

This clonotype was seen many times. This chain links TRBV27 with TRBJ1-2, with no clear D. The CDR3 loop spans 14 amino acids. Germline V gives CDR1 MNHEY, CDR2 SMNVEV (reference sequence). The V end lost 7 bases, the J end lost 1 base, and 13 bases lay between the germline ends. CDR3 region: CASTSALGNYGYTF. The CDR3 DNA sequence: TGTGCCAGCACCTCCGCGTTGGGTAACTATGGCTACACCTTC.

This clonotype has ten or more counts. The rearrangement joins TRBV27 to TRBJ2-1; tentatively, D is TRBD2 (6 bases). V was shortened by 3 bases and J by 4 bases, with 13 bases between the two germline ends. This CDR3 spans 15 amino acids. Germline V lookup: CDR1 MNHEY, CDR2 SMNVEV (reference sequence). The CDR3 nucleotides are TGTGCCAGCAGTTTCCGGGGGACTTTTTACAATGAGCAGTTCTTC. Translation: CASSFRGTFYNEQFF.

This clonotype was seen repeatedly, ten times or more. This rearrangement joins TRBV24-1 to TRBJ2-3, with TRBD1 identical over 7 bases. The CDR3 is 17 amino acids. Losses at the gene ends were 5 bases for V and 0 bases for J; bases not matched to a gene: 10. Germline V gene lookup returns CDR1 KGHDR and CDR2 SFDVKD. The CDR3 spells CATSARTGLSSTDTQYF. The CDR3 DNA is TGTGCCACCAGTGCCAGGACAGGACTTTCTAGCACAGATACGCAGTATTTT.

This clonotype was detected many times. The chain recombines TRBV5-1 with TRBJ2-4; D ambiguous. The germline gives CDR1 SGHRS, CDR2 YFSETQ. Trimming cost V 4 bases and J 3 bases, with 17 bases left between them. CDR3 length: 16 residues. The CDR3 loop reads CASSPTSGYDKNIQYF. The CDR3 DNA follows: TGCGCCAGCAGCCCTACTTCCGGGTATGACAAAAACATTCAGTACTTC.

This clonotype was counted at least ten times. The chain employs TRBV18 and TRBJ1-1, with 10 nucleotides matching TRBD1. V was pared by 1 base and J by 4 bases, with 6 bases of the junction left unmatched. CDR1 is KGHSH and CDR2 is LQKENI in the germline V gene. CDR3 length: 16 residues. The CDR3 loop reads CASSPRDRGGSTEAFF. Written as DNA, the CDR3 is TGTGCCAGCTCACCACGGGACAGGGGAGGAAGCACTGAAGCTTTCTTT.

The sample holds a few counts of this clonotype. V usage is TRBV5-1 and J usage is TRBJ2-7, with a weak D call TRBD1 (5 bases). The CDR3 totals 13 residues. Looked up from germline, CDR1 is SGHRS and CDR2 is YFSETQ. Trimming left V 2 bases short and J 5 bases short, with 11 bases between. Here the CDR3 reads CASSFTQGNEQYF. As DNA, the CDR3 is TGCGCCAGCAGCTTCACCCAGGGAAACGAGCAGTACTTC.